The entry below describes one T cell receptor (beta chain). V was pared by 7 bases and J by 0 bases, with 9 bases between. Germline CDR1 is LNHDA and CDR2 is SQIVND (reference sequence). CDR3 length: 13 amino acids. This table comes from immunoSEQ multiplex PCR, and its TCRdb copy is limited to in-frame clones, with some not included. The table lists under 250,000 clones, about nine tenths of them singletons. The source of the sample is a study of blood T cell repertoires in COVID-19. Across the whole study: Acute and convalescent COVID-19 samples came from the United States, Italy and Spain. PBMCs, B-cell-depleted T cells, or T cells provided the cDNA or gDNA that made up the material.

Patients from Seattle were sampled longitudinally, starting during active infection. The sample comprised peripheral blood. J is TRBJ1-1 and V is TRBV19; no clear D. The clonotype was recovered from a middle-aged man with COVID-19, enrolled during active disease. This CDR3 is CASTPRLNTEAFF. Written as DNA, the CDR3 is TGTGCCAGTACCCCCCGGTTGAACACTGAAGCTTTCTTT.